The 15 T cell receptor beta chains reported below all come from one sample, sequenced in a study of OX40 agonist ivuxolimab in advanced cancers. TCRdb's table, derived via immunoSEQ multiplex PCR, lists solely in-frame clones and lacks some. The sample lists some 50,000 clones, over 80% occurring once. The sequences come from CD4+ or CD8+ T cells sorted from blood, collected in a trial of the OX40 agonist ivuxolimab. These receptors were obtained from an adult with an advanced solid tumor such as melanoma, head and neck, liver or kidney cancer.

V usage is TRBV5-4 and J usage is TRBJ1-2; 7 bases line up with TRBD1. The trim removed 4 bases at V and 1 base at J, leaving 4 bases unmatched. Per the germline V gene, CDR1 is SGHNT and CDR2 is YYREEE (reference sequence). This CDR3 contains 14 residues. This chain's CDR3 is CASSVGTDNYGYTF. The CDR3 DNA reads TGTGCCAGCAGCGTTGGGACAGATAACTATGGCTACACCTTC.

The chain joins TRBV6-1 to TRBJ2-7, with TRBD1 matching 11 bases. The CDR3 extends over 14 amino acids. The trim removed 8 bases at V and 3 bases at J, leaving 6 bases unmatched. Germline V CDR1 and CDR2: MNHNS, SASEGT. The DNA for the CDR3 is TGTGCCAGCGGTCTTGGGACAGGGGGCTACGAGCAGTACTTC. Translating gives CASGLGTGGYEQYF.

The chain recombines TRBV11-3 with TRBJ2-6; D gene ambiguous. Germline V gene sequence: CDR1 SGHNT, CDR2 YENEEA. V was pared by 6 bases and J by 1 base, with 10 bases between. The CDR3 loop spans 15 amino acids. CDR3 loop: CASSRGASGANVLTF. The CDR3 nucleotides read TGTGCCAGCAGTCGAGGTGCTTCTGGGGCCAACGTCCTGACTTTC. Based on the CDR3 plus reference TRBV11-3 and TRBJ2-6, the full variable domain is EAGVVQSPRYKIIEKKQPVAFWCNPISGHNTLYWYLQNLGQGPELLIRYENEEAVDDSQLPKDRFSAERLKGVDSTLKIQPAELGDSAVYLCASSRGASGANVLTFGAGSRLTVL.

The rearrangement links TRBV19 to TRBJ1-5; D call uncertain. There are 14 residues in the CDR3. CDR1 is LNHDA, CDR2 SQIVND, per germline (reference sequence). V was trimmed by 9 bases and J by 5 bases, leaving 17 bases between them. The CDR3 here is CASHDTPDHQPQHF. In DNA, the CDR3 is TGTGCCAGCCATGATACCCCCGACCATCAGCCCCAGCATTTT. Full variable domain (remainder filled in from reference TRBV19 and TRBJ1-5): DGGITQSPKYLFRKEGQNVTLSCEQNLNHDAMYWYRQDPGQGLRLIYYSQIVNDFQKGDIAEGYSVSREKKESFPLTVTSAQKNPTAFYLCASHDTPDHQPQHFGDGTRLSIL.

CDR3 amino acids: CASSPSMAPDYEQYF. CDR3 coding DNA: TGTGCCAGCAGCCCGTCAATGGCCCCGGACTACGAGCAGTACTTC. The chain couples TRBV5-4 to TRBJ2-7; D call uncertain. The V gene's germline CDR1 is SGHNT and CDR2 YYREEE (reference sequence). This CDR3 is 15 amino acids long. The V and J ends lost 4 bases and 3 bases respectively, with 17 bases between them.

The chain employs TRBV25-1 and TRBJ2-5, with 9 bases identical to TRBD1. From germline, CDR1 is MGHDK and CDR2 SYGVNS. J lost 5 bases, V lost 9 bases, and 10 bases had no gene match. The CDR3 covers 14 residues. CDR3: CASRRQGDMETQYF. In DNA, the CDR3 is TGTGCCAGTCGAAGACAGGGGGATATGGAGACCCAGTACTTC. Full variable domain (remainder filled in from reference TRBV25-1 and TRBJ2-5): EADIYQTPRYLVIGTGKKITLECSQTMGHDKMYWYQQDPGMELHLIHYSYGVNSTEKGDLSSESTVSRIRTEHFPLTLESARPSHTSQYLCASRRQGDMETQYFGPGTRLLVL.

The DNA of the CDR3 is TGTGCCAGCTCTCCAACGGGGGAAGGCAATCAGCCCCAGCATTTT. It codes for CASSPTGEGNQPQHF. The gene calls are TRBV18 and TRBJ1-5, with D tentatively TRBD1 (5 bases). The V end lost 6 bases, the J end lost 2 bases, and 14 bases lay between the germline ends. The CDR3 is 15 amino acids. The germline gives CDR1 KGHSH, CDR2 LQKENI.

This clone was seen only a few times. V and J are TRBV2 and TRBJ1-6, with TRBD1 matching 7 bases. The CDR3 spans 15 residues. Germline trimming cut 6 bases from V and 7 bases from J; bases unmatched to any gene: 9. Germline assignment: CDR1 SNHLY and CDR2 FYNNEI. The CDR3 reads CASSPGQRKNSPLHF. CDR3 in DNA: TGTGCCAGCAGCCCGGGACAGCGAAAGAATTCACCCCTCCACTTT.

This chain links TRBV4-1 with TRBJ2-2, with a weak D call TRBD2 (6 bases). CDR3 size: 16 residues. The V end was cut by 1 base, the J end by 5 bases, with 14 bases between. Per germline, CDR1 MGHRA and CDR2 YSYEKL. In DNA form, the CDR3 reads TGCGCCAGCAGCCAAGTGGTATGGAGGGGAACCGGGGAGCTGTTTTTT. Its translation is CASSQVVWRGTGELFF.

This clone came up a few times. This CDR3 is CASRTGTVYNEQFF. CDR3 DNA sequence: TGTGCCAGCAGGACCGGGACGGTCTACAATGAGCAGTTCTTC. This rearrangement joins TRBV5-8 to TRBJ2-1; the D call may be TRBD1 or TRBD2 (5 bases each). Trimming stripped 5 bases from V and 3 bases from J, with 12 bases between. The CDR3 has 14 amino acids. Germline V gene data show CDR1 as SGHTS and CDR2 as YDEGEE.

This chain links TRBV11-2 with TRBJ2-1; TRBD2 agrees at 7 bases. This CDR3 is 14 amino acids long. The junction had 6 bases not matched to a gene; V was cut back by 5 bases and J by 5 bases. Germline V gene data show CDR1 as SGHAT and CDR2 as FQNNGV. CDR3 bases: TGTGCCAGCAGCCAAGGGACTATTAACAATGAGCAGTTCTTC. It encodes CASSQGTINNEQFF.

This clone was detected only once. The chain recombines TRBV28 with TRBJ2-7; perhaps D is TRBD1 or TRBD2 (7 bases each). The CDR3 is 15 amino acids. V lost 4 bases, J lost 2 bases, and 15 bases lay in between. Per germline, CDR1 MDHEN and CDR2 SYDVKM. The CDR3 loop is CASSSGGGLTYEQYF. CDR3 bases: TGTGCCAGCAGTTCAGGGGGAGGGTTGACCTACGAGCAGTACTTC. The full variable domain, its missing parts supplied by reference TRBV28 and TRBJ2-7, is DVKVTQSSRYLVKRTGEKVFLECVQDMDHENMFWYRQDPGLGLRLIYFSYDVKMKEKGDIPEGYSVSREKKERFSLILESASTNQTSMYLCASSSGGGLTYEQYFGPGTRLTVT.

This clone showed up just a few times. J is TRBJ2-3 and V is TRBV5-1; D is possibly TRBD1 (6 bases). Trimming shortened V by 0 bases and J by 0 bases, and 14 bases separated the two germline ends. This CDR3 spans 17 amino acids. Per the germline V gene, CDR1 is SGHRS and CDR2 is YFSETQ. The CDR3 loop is CASSLGSGATSTDTQYF. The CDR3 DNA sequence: TGCGCCAGCAGCTTGGGTTCAGGGGCAACTAGCACAGATACGCAGTATTTT.

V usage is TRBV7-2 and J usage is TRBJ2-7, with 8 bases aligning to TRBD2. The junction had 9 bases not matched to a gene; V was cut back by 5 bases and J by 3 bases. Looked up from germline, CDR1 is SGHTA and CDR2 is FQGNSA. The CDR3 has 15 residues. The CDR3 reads CASSPLSGTYYEQYF. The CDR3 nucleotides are TGTGCCAGCAGCCCCCTTAGCGGGACCTACTACGAGCAGTACTTC. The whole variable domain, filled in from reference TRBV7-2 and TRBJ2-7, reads GAGVSQSPSNKVTEKGKDVELRCDPISGHTALYWYRQSLGQGLEFLIYFQGNSAPDKSGLPSDRFSAERTGGSVSTLTIQRTQQEDSAVYLCASSPLSGTYYEQYFGPGTRLTVT.

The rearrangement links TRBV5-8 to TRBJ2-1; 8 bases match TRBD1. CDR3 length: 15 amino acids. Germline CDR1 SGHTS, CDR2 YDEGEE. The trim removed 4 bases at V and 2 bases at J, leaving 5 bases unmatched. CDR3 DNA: TGTGCCAGCAGCCTAGGGACAGGCCCCTACAATGAGCAGTTCTTC. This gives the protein CASSLGTGPYNEQFF.